The sequence of this T cell receptor (beta chain) was determined in a study of metastatic and nonmetastatic thyroid tumors. On the study more broadly: A comparison of repertoires was made across blood and tumor or nodule tissue from malignant and benign thyroid patients.

The V end lost 4 bases, the J end lost 7 bases, and 15 bases lay between the germline ends. This CDR3 spans 13 amino acids. Per germline, CDR1 DFQATT and CDR2 SNEGSKA (reference sequence). This clone has at least ten counts. No treatment of any kind had been given to any patient before thyroid surgery. Per the study methods: Across clinicopathological groups, CDR3 differences served as the basis for building a distant-metastasis classifier for papillary thyroid cancer. MiXCR re-clonotyped the PCR reads for TCRdb. TCRdb, rather than the study authors, made the V and J calls. Here the sample spans 20,000 to 25,000 clones, more than 15% being singletons.

The sequence derives from a female donor with papillary thyroid cancer or a benign thyroid nodule (not recorded which). Some clones in this sample may be carry-over from other donors' samples. The gene calls are TRBV20-1 and TRBJ2-3, with D possibly being TRBD1 (6 bases). The sequencing input was blood. CDR3 nucleotide sequence: TGCAGTGCTAAGACACCTACAGGGTATACGCAGTATTTT. Amino acids: CSAKTPTGYTQYF.